This T cell receptor beta chain was profiled in a study of T cell responses to AZD1222 COVID-19 vaccine. Produced via immunoSEQ multiplex PCR; TCRdb's table is partial and in-frame only. The sample records nearly 200,000 clones, approximately 94% being singletons. The CDR3 sequence is 12 residues long. The germline V gene encodes CDR1 SGHTA and CDR2 FQGTGA. V was trimmed by 8 bases and J by 5 bases, leaving 12 bases between them. The TCR originated in an adult who received the AZD1222 COVID-19 vaccine. The source material was peripheral blood, sampled 28 days after the second AZD1222 dose. The chain carries TRBV7-3 and TRBJ2-5; D perhaps matches TRBD1 (6 bases). The CDR3 DNA is TGTGCCAGCGCGGCCCAGGGGGAGACCCAGTACTTC. Its translation: CASAAQGETQYF. The whole variable domain, filled in from reference TRBV7-3 and TRBJ2-5, reads GAGVSQTPSNKVTEKGKYVELRCDPISGHTALYWYRQSLGQGPEFLIYFQGTGAADDSGLPNDRFFAVRPEGSVSTLKIQRTERGDSAVYLCASAAQGETQYFGPGTRLLVL.